This T cell receptor beta chain was sequenced during a study of T-cell reconstitution after alpha-beta-depleted transplantation in children. Unique molecular identifiers were used in preparing the TCRbeta library. TCRdb passed the PCR reads through MiXCR, listing each CDR3 protein once. In the table there are about 460,000 distinct CDR3 sequences, 12% of which are singletons. Germline CDR1 and CDR2: GTSNPN and SVGIG (reference sequence). CDR3 size: 14 residues. V was shortened by 1 base and J by 9 bases, with 19 bases between the two germline ends. Here the sequenced sample was PBMCs from the stem cell graft donor, taken from the stem cell graft. The TCR comes from a human donor who donated a stem cell graft to a child with combined immunodeficiency. The chain has TRBV30 and TRBJ2-7, with D unresolved. The DNA for the CDR3 is TGTGCCTGGAGTGGTACAGAGGCCATCCACGGGCAGTACTTC. Translated, it gives CAWSGTEAIHGQYF.